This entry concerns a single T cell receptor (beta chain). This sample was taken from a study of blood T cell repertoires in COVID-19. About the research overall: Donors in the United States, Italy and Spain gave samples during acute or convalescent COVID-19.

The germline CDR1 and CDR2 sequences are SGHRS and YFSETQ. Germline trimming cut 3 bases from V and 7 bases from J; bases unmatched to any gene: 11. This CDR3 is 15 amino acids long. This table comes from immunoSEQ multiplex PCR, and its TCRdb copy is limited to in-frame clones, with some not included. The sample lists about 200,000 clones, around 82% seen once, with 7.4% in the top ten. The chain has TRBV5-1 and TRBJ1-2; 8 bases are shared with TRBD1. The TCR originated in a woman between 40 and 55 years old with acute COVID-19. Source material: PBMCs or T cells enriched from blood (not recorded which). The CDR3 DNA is TGCGCCAGCAGCTCCTCAACAGGGGGACGAAGTGGCTACACCTTC. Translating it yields CASSSSTGGRSGYTF.